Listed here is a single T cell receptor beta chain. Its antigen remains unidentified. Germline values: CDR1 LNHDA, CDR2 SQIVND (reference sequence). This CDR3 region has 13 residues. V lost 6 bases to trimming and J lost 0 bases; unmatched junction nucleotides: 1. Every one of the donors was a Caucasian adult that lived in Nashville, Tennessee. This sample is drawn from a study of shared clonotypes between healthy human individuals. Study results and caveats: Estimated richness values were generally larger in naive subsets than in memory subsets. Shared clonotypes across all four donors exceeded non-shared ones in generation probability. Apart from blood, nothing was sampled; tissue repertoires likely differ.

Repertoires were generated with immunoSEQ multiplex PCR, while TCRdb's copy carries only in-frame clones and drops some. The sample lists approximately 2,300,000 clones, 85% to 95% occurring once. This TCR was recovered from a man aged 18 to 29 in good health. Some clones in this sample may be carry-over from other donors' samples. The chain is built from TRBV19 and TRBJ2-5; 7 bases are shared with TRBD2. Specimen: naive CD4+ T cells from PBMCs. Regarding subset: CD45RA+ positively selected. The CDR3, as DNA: TGTGCCAGTAGAGCGGGAAACCAAGAGACCCAGTACTTC. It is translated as CASRAGNQETQYF.